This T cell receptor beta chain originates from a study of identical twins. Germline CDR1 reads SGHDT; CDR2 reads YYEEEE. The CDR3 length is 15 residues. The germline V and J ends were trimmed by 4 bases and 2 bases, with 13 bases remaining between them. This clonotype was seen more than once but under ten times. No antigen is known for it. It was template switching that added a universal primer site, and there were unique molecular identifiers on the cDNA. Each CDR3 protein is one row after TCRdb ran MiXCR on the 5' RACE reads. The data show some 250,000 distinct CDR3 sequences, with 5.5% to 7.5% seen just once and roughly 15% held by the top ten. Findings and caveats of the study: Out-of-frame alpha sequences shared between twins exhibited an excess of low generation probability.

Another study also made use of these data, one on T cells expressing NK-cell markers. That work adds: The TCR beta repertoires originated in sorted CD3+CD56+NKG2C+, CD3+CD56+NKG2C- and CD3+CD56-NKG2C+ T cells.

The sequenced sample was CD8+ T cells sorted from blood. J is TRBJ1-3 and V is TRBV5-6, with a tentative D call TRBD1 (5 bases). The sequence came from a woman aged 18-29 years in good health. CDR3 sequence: CASSLGSGPGNTIYF. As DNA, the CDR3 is TGTGCCAGCAGCCTTGGGTCGGGGCCTGGAAACACCATATATTTT.